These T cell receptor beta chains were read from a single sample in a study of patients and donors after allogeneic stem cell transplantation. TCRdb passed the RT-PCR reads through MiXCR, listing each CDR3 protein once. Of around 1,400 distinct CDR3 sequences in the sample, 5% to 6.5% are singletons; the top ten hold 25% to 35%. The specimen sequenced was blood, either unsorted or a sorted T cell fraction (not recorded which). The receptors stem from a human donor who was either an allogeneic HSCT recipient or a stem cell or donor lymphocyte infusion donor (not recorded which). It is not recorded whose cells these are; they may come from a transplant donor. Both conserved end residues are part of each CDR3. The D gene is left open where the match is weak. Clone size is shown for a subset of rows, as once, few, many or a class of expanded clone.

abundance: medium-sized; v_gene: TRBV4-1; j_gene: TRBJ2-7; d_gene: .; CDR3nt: TGCGCCAGCAGCCAAGTGGGACGGCGGACCTACGAGCAGTACTTC; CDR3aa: CASSQVGRRTYEQYF
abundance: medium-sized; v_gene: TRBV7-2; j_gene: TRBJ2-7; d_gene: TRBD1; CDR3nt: TGTGCCAGCAGCTTAATGGGACAGACCTACGAGCAGTACTTC; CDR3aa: CASSLMGQTYEQYF
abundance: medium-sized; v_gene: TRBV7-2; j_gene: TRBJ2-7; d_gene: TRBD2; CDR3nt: TGTGCCAGCAGCTTAGCGCAGACTAGCGGCCAATCCTACGAGCAGTACTTC; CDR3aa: CASSLAQTSGQSYEQYF
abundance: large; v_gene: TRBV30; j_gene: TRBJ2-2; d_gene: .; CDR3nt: TGTGCCTGGAGTGTAGCGAACACCGGGGAGCTGTTTTTT; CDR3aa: CAWSVANTGELFF
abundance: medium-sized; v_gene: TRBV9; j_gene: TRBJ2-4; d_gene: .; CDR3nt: TGTGCCAGCAGCGTTTCAGGTAGCGGCAAAAACATTCAGTACTTC; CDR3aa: CASSVSGSGKNIQYF
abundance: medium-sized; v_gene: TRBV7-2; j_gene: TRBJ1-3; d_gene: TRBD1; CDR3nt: TGTGCCAGCAGCTCGTTCGGGACAGGGGGTCGAAACACCATATATTTT; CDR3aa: CASSSFGTGGRNTIYF
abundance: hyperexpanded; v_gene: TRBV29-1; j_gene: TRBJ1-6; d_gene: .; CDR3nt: TGCAGCGTCAGCACCGCTCTGGATTCACCCCTCCACTTT; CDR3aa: CSVSTALDSPLHF
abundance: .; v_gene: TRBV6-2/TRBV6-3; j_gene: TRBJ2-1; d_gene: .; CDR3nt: TGTGCCAGCAAAGGAACCCGTAGGGGGAGCTTGGAGAATGAGCAGTTCTTC; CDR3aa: CASKGTRRGSLENEQFF
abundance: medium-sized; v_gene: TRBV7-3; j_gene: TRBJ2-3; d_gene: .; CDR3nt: TGTGCCAGCAGCTTAAAGGGCCCCCCGCAGTATTTT; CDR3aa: CASSLKGPPQYF
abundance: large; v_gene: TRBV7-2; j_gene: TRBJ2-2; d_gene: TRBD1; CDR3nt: TGTGCCAGCAGCTTAAGGGACAGGGCCGGGGAGCTGTTTTTT; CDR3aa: CASSLRDRAGELFF
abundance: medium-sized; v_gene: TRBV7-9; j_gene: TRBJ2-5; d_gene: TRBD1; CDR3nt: TGTGCCAGCAGCCAGGGACAGGGAGCTCAGGTCAGAGAGACCCAGTACTTC; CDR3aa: CASSQGQGAQVRETQYF
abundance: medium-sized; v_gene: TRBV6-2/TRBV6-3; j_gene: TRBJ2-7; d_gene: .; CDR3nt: TGTGCCAGCAGCGCCAACACCCCCTACGAGCAGTACTTC; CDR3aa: CASSANTPYEQYF
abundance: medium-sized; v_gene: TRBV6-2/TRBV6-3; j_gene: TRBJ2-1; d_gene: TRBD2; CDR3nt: TGTGCCAGCAGTCCCGGGACTAGCGGGAGTCACAATGAGCAGTTCTTC; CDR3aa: CASSPGTSGSHNEQFF